The clone carrying this T cell receptor beta chain occurred a few times. This sample is drawn from a study of cytomegalovirus exposure and HLA in healthy donors. In germline, CDR1 is SGHVS, CDR2 FQNEAQ. The trim removed 5 bases at V and 0 bases at J, leaving 9 bases unmatched. The CDR3 consists of 17 residues. With 60 Vbeta and 13 Jbeta primers, the PCR was carried out. Clones were sequenced by immunoSEQ multiplex PCR, and TCRdb holds only the in-frame ones, with some missing. The sample carries about 160,000 clones, 84% recorded once. The sequenced sample consisted of PBMCs. J is TRBJ1-5 and V is TRBV7-8; the match to TRBD1 covers 8 bases. The TCR comes from a man aged 25-45 years in good health and CMV-seronegative. CDR3 DNA: TGTGCCAGCAGCGGGGGGACAGGTCAATATAGCAATCAGCCCCAGCATTTT. It yields the protein CASSGGTGQYSNQPQHF.